This entry lists 5 T cell receptor beta chains sequenced from one sample in a study of CD8 T cells in ankylosing spondylitis (dated by TCRdb to about 2017). Library construction relied on 5' RACE. Sequenced using an Illumina HiSeq 2500. Using fastp trimming at Q25 and MiXCR clonotype assembly, TCRdb reanalyzed the public sequencing data and kept in-frame beta chains. Rows are unified per CDR3 protein, each entry keeping the most common DNA and genes. The table for this sample lists 650,000 to 800,000 distinct CDR3 sequences; under 20% of them were counted only once. Jointly, the top ten make up about 19% of the sample. Here is what the overall study found, with its caveats: Blood from ankylosing spondylitis patients appeared to be characterized by a TCR beta motif composed of eight or nine highly homologous amino acid variants.

Their target antigens are unknown. The specimen sequenced was blood, either unsorted or a sorted T cell fraction (not recorded which). These receptors all come from a male donor with ankylosing spondylitis.

The rearrangement links TRBV18 to TRBJ1-1, with 8 bases that match TRBD1. This CDR3 spans 17 amino acids. CDR1 KGHSH and CDR2 LQKENI come from the germline V gene. With V trimmed by 5 bases and J by 7 bases, 18 bases remained unmatched. CDR3 region: CASSSYGPGQGKIEAFF. The DNA for the CDR3 is TGTGCCAGCTCATCCTACGGGCCAGGACAGGGTAAGATTGAAGCTTTCTTT.

This clonotype occurred a few times. J is TRBJ2-7 and V is TRBV28, with TRBD1 identical over 9 bases. This CDR3 region has 17 residues. After removal of 1 base from V and 0 bases from J, the junction contained 7 bases not matched to a gene. Germline CDR1 reads MDHEN; CDR2 reads SYDVKM. For the CDR3, the DNA is TGTGCCAGCAGTTTATCCCCTGGACAGGGGCTCTCCTACGAGCAGTACTTC. Translation gives CASSLSPGQGLSYEQYF.

This clonotype was seen repeatedly, ten times or more. The chain is built from TRBV12-3 or TRBV12-4 and TRBJ2-7, with no clear D. The germline V and J ends were trimmed by 4 bases and 4 bases, with 5 bases remaining between them. The CDR3 covers 11 residues. CDR3 protein: CASSWAYEQYF. CDR3 DNA sequence: TGTGCCAGCAGTTGGGCGTACGAGCAGTACTTC.

The CDR3 DNA is TGCAGCGCCGCGGGGGGGCCCACTGAAGCTTTCTTT. This encodes CSAAGGPTEAFF. This chain links TRBV29-1 with TRBJ1-1; perhaps TRBD1 as D (6 bases). CDR1 is SQVTM and CDR2 is ANQGSEA in the germline V gene. The CDR3 has 12 residues. Trimming stripped 7 bases from V and 4 bases from J, with 13 bases between. Looking up the rest from reference TRBV29-1 and TRBJ1-1 gives the full variable domain: SAVISQKPSRDICQRGTSLTIQCQVDSQVTMMFWYRQQPGQSLTLIATANQGSEATYESGFVIDKFPISRPNLTFSTLTVSNMSPEDSSIYLCSAAGGPTEAFFGQGTRLTVV.

In this sample, this clonotype turned up a few times. This chain joins TRBV15 and TRBJ2-3, with D hard to call. Germline CDR1 and CDR2: LNHNV and YYDKDF (reference sequence). CDR3 length: 15 amino acids. Trimming shortened V by 0 bases and J by 1 base, and 8 bases separated the two germline ends. The CDR3 is CATSREAPGTDTQYF. The CDR3, as DNA: TGTGCCACCAGCAGAGAGGCACCCGGCACAGATACGCAGTATTTT.